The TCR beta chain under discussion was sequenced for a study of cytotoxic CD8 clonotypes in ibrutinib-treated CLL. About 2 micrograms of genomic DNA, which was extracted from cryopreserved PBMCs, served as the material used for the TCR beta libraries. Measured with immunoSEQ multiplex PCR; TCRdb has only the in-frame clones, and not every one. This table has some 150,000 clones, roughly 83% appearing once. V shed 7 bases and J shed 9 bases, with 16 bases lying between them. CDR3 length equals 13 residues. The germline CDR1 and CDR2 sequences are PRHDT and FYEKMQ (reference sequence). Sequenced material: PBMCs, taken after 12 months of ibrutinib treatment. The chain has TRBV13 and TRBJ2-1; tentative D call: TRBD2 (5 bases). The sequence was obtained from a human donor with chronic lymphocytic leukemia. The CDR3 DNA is TGTGCCAGCACCTTTGAGTCGGGGATTGAGCAGTTCTTC. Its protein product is CASTFESGIEQFF.